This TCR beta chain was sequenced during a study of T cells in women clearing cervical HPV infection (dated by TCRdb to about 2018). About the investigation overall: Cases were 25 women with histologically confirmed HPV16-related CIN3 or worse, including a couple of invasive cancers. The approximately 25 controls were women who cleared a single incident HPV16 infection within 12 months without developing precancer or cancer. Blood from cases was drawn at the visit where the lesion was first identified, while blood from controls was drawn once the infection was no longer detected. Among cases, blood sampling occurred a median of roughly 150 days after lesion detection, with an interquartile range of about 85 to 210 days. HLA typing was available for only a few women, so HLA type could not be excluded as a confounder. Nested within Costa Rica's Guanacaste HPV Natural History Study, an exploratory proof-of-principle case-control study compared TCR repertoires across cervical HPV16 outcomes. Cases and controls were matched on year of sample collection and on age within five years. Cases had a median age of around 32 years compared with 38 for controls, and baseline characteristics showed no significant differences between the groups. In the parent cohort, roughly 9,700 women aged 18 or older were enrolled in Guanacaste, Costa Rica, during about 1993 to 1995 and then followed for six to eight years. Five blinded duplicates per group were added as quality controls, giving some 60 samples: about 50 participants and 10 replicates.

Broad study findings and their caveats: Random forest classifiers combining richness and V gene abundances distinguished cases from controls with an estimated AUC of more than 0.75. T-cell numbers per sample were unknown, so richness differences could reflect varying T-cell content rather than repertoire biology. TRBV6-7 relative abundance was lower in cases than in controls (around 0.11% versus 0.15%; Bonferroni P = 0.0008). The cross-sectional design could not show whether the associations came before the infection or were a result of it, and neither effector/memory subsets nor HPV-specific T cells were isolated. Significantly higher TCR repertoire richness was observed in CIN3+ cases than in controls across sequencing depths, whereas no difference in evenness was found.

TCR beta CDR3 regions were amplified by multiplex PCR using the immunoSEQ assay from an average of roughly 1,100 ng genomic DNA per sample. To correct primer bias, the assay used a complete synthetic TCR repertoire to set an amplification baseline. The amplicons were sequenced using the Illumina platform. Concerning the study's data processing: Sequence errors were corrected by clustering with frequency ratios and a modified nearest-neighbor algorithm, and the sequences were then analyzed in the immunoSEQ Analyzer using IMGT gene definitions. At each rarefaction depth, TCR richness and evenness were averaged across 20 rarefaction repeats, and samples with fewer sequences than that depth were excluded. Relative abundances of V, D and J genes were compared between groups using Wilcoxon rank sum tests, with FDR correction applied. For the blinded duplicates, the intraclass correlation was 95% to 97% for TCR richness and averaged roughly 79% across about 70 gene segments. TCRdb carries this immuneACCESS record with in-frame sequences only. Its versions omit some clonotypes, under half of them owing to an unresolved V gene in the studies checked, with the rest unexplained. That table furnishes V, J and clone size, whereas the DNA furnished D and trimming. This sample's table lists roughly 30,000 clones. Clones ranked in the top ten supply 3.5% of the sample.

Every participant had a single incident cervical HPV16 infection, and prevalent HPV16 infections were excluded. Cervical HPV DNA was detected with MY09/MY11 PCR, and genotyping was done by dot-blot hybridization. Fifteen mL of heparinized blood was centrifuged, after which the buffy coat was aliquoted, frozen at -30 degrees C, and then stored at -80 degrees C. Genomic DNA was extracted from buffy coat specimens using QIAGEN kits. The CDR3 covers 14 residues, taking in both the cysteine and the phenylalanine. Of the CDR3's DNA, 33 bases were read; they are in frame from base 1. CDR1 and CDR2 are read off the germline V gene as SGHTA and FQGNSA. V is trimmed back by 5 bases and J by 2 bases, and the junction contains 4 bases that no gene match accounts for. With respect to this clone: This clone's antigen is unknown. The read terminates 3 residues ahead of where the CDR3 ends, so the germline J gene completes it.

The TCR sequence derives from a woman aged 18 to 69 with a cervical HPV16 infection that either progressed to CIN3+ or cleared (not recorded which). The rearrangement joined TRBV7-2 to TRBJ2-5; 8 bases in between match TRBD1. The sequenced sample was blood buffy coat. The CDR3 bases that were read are TGTGCCAGCAGCGCGCGGACAGGGCAAGAGACC. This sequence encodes CASSARTGQET. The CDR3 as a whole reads CASSARTGQETQYF. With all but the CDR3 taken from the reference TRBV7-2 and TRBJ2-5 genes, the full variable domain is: GAGVSQSPSNKVTEKGKDVELRCDPISGHTALYWYRQSLGQGLEFLIYFQGNSAPDKSGLPSDRFSAERTGGSVSTLTIQRTQQEDSAVYLCASSARTGQETQYFGPGTRLLVL.